Listed below are T cell receptor beta chains from one sample, sequenced in a study of the immune and genomic landscape of osteosarcoma. Sequencing was performed with immunoSEQ multiplex PCR; in TCRdb, only in-frame clones are kept and a portion is missing. This repertoire shows about 6,200 clones, approximately 74% found once; its top ten account for 15%. Sequenced: osteosarcoma tumor tissue from the lung. These receptors were obtained from a human donor with osteosarcoma. The CDR3 runs from the conserved cysteine through the conserved F or W. D genes are given only for firm matches. A row's size may be missing; if present it is once, few, many or a size class.

>-|TRBV5-5|-|14|TRBJ2-7
TGTGCCAGCAGCTTGCCGGTCAATTCCTACGAGCAGTACTTC
CASSLPVNSYEQYF
>few|TRBV5-1|TRBD1|14|TRBJ2-7
TGCGCCAGCAGCGAGAGACAGGGCGGCCACGAGCAGTACTTC
CASSERQGGHEQYF
>once|TRBV11-3|-|15|TRBJ2-2
TGTGCCAGCAGCCGGTGTCGGGATTACAAGGGGGAGCTGTTTTTT
CASSRCRDYKGELFF
>few|TRBV5-4|-|14|TRBJ1-3
TGTGCCAGCAGCTATGATATGTCTGGAAACACCATATATTTT
CASSYDMSGNTIYF
>-|TRBV4-3|-|15|TRBJ2-7
TGCGCCAGCAGCCCAGGGGGAGACCTAGCGGGCGAGCAGTACTTC
CASSPGGDLAGEQYF
>medium-sized|TRBV5-4|-|14|TRBJ2-2
TGTGCCAGCAGCAACGGGCAGGACACCGGGGAGCTGTTTTTT
CASSNGQDTGELFF
>-|TRBV27|-|14|TRBJ2-7
TGTGCCAGCGGAACCGGGACTCGCTACTACGAGCAGTACTTC
CASGTGTRYYEQYF
>large|TRBV7-8|-|15|TRBJ2-1
TGTGCCAGCAGCCCGGGTATGGGTTCTGGTAATGAGCAGTTCTTC
CASSPGMGSGNEQFF
>-|TRBV19|-|16|TRBJ1-1
TGTGCCAGTAGTTCCCGGGACCTGTCAATGAACACTGAAGCTTTCTTT
CASSSRDLSMNTEAFF
>-|TRBV29-1|TRBD1|13|TRBJ1-6
TGCAGCGTCATAACAGGGGTGGGATCACCCCTCCACTTT
CSVITGVGSPLHF
>few|TRBV29-1|-|12|TRBJ1-2
TGCAGCGTTGAGGGCCAAGGGGGAGGCTACACCTTC
CSVEGQGGGYTF
>-|TRBV5-1|-|14|TRBJ2-2
TGCGCCAGCGGGGCCGGGCAACCCACCGGGGAGCTGTTTTTT
CASGAGQPTGELFF
>once|TRBV7-7|TRBD1|15|TRBJ2-5
TGTGCCAGCAGCGAACCGGGACAGACTACCGGGACCCAGTACTTC
CASSEPGQTTGTQYF
>-|TRBV6-5|-|11|TRBJ1-5
TGTGCCAGCAGTATCACTCAGCCCCAGCATTTT
CASSITQPQHF
>-|TRBV29-1|-|13|TRBJ2-7
TGCAGCGTTGGGGCACAGGAATCCTACGAGCAGTACTTC
CSVGAQESYEQYF
>-|TRBV5-1|TRBD1|15|TRBJ2-7
TGCGCCAGCACCTTATCACCAGGGGGCTCCTACGAGCAGTACTTC
CASTLSPGGSYEQYF
>-|TRBV15|TRBD1|17|TRBJ2-2
TGTGCCACCAGCAGAGAATGGGGAGACAGGGACACCGGGGAGCTGTTTTTT
CATSREWGDRDTGELFF
>medium-sized|TRBV6-1|-|13|TRBJ1-1
TGTGCCAGCAGTGACAGGGAGAACACTGAAGCTTTCTTT
CASSDRENTEAFF
>-|TRBV6-6|-|15|TRBJ1-6
TGTGCCAGCAGTACCGACAGATTCAATAATTCACCCCTCCACTTT
CASSTDRFNNSPLHF
>-|TRBV10-1|-|13|TRBJ2-5
TGCGCCAGCAGTGAAACGGGAGAGGAGACCCAGTACTTC
CASSETGEETQYF
>-|TRBV15|TRBD1|14|TRBJ1-4
TGTGCCACCAGCAGCCCGACAGGGAGTCGAAAACTGTTTTTT
CATSSPTGSRKLFF
>-|TRBV27|TRBD2|17|TRBJ2-1
TGTGCCAGCAGTTATAGGGCCGGGGGGAGCTTCTACAATGAGCAGTTCTTC
CASSYRAGGSFYNEQFF
>-|TRBV15|-|17|TRBJ1-1
TGTGCCACCGAAAACCCAAACCAAAGGACGTTGAACACTGAAGCTTCCTTT
CATENPNQRTLNTEASF
>-|TRBV6-1|TRBD2|15|TRBJ2-3
TGTGCCAGCAGGGGACTAGCGGGGGGCCCAGATACGCAGTATTTT
CASRGLAGGPDTQYF
>-|TRBV7-2|-|14|TRBJ1-1
TGTGCCAGCAAATCGGGCCGCGCGAACACTGAAGCTTTCTTT
CASKSGRANTEAFF
>-|TRBV28|TRBD1|16|TRBJ1-2
TGTGCCAGCAGAACGGGACAGGGGGCGCGGAGTTCTGGCTACACCTTC
CASRTGQGARSSGYTF
>-|TRBV6-6|-|11|TRBJ1-5
TGTGCCAGCAGTATCACTCAGCCCCAGCATTTT
CASSITQPQHF
>-|TRBV19|-|14|TRBJ1-2
TGTGCCAGTGGCCGGGCCCCGGGTACCTATGGCTACACCTTC
CASGRAPGTYGYTF
>-|TRBV4-1|-|14|TRBJ2-3
TGCGCCAGCAGCCAAGAGTCGTCGGTCAGAACGCAGTATTTT
CASSQESSVRTQYF
>-|TRBV30|TRBD1|13|TRBJ1-4
TGTGCCCACGACAGGGGGAGCGGTGAAAAACTGTTTTTT
CAHDRGSGEKLFF
>-|TRBV28|-|15|TRBJ2-1
TGTGCCAGCAGATCTGGCGGTCCTAACTACAATGAGCAGTTCTTC
CASRSGGPNYNEQFF
>few|TRBV6-1|TRBD1|15|TRBJ2-1
TGTGCCAGCAGTGAAATGGGACAGGGATACAATGAGCAGTTCTTC
CASSEMGQGYNEQFF
>few|TRBV6-1|TRBD1|14|TRBJ2-7
TGTGCCAGCAGTGCGGACAGGGGAGGCTACGAGCAGTACTTC
CASSADRGGYEQYF
>few|TRBV4-3|-|15|TRBJ2-7
TGCGCCAGCAGCCAAGATTCAAGGGCCTCCACCGAGCAGTACTTC
CASSQDSRASTEQYF
>-|TRBV27|-|15|TRBJ1-2
TGTGCCAGCAGTTTGGTATACACCTCTAACTATGGCTACACCTTC
CASSLVYTSNYGYTF
>few|TRBV28|TRBD1|14|TRBJ1-2
TGTGCCAGCAGCTCTGGACAGGGGAACTATGGCTACACCTTC
CASSSGQGNYGYTF
>-|TRBV9|TRBD2|14|TRBJ2-5
TGTGCCAGCAGCGCGCGGGGGGTCCGGGAGACCCAGTACTTC
CASSARGVRETQYF
>-|TRBV2|-|13|TRBJ2-7
TGTGCCAGCAGTCCCACCGAGAAATACGAGCAGTACTTC
CASSPTEKYEQYF
>-|TRBV6-6|-|13|TRBJ2-1
TGTGCCAGCAGCCGGAATGGGGACAATGAGCAGTTCTTC
CASSRNGDNEQFF
>-|TRBV19|-|15|TRBJ2-2
TGTGCCAGTACCCCGGCAGGGGGGTACACCGGGGAGCTGTTTTTT
CASTPAGGYTGELFF
>few|TRBV9|TRBD2|16|TRBJ2-1
TGTGCCAGCAGCGTAGTCGCTAGCGGGGGGGTGAATGAGCAGTTCTTC
CASSVVASGGVNEQFF
>-|TRBV7-7|-|13|TRBJ2-1
TGTGCTAGCAGCTTAGCGGCAGACAATGAGCAGTTCTTC
CASSLAADNEQFF
>-|TRBV5-1|TRBD2|15|TRBJ2-2
TGCGCCAGCAGCTTGTGGCTAGCGGGTGGCGGGGAGCTGTTTTTT
CASSLWLAGGGELFF
>-|TRBV7-9|-|14|TRBJ2-7
TGTGCCAGCACTCCCCGCTGGGCGCTATACGAGCAGTACTTC
CASTPRWALYEQYF
>once|TRBV7-9|TRBD1|14|TRBJ1-4
TGTGCCAGCAGGGCGACAGGGGAAAAGGAAAAACTGTTTTTT
CASRATGEKEKLFF
>few|TRBV7-6|TRBD1|14|TRBJ1-5
TGTGCCAGCAGCTCCGGGACAGGAGGGCAGCCCCAGCATTTT
CASSSGTGGQPQHF
>-|TRBV18|TRBD1|18|TRBJ1-1
TGTGCCAGCTCACCGCGTAGACAGGGGGCTTCCTATAACACTGAAGCTTTCTTT
CASSPRRQGASYNTEAFF
>few|TRBV7-2|-|11|TRBJ2-7
TGTGCCAGCAGCCGGGACGGGGTTCAGTACTTC
CASSRDGVQYF
>-|TRBV7-9|-|11|TRBJ1-1
TGTGCCAGCAGCTTAGCGAGTGAAGCTTTCTTT
CASSLASEAFF
>-|TRBV19|-|18|TRBJ1-5
TGTGCCAGTAGTATAACCCTGACCTACAGGGATGAGGATCAGCCCCAGCATTTT
CASSITLTYRDEDQPQHF
>-|TRBV5-4|TRBD2|15|TRBJ2-5
TGTGCCAGCAGCCAAGAGCGGGGGGGCCAAGAGACCCAGTACTTC
CASSQERGGQETQYF
>-|TRBV7-9|TRBD1|13|TRBJ2-1
TGTGCCAGCAGCTCCCGACAGGGTCGCGCACAGTTCTTC
CASSSRQGRAQFF
>once|TRBV27|-|13|TRBJ2-7
TGTGCCAGCAGTTTATCGGGGCCCTACGAGCAGTACTTC
CASSLSGPYEQYF
>-|TRBV7-9|-|12|TRBJ2-1
TGTGCCAGCAGCTTAGTTCGGTCCCGACAGTTCTTC
CASSLVRSRQFF
>-|TRBV5-4|-|16|TRBJ2-4
TGTGCCAGCAGCTTGGCCGGGGGAGCGAGAGGGGACATTCAGTACTTC
CASSLAGGARGDIQYF
>-|TRBV11-2|-|14|TRBJ1-1
TGTGCCAGCAGCGGGTTTGTGTCTAACACTGAAGCTTTCTTT
CASSGFVSNTEAFF
>-|TRBV5-1|-|14|TRBJ1-1
TGCGCCAGCAGCTCGACCAGGGTGAACACTGAAGCTTTCTTT
CASSSTRVNTEAFF
>-|TRBV7-9|TRBD1|15|TRBJ2-1
TGTGCCAGCAGCTTCCGACAGGGGGGTTACAATGAGCAGTTCTTC
CASSFRQGGYNEQFF
>-|TRBV19|TRBD2|15|TRBJ2-3
TGTGCCAGTAGTATTACGGCGGGGGGACCAGATACGCAGTATTTT
CASSITAGGPDTQYF